The clone carrying this T cell receptor beta chain showed up just a few times. Its antigen is unidentified. This record comes from a study of beta chain features in type 1 diabetes. Broader study findings: People with Type 1 diabetes carried modestly yet significantly shorter TCRB CDR3s in all four CD4+ subsets.

In germline, CDR1 is MDHEN, CDR2 SYDVKM. This CDR3 has 14 residues. Trimming took 8 bases from V and 0 from J; bases not matched to a gene: 4. Sequencing targeted expressed TCRB transcripts, as all isolated RNA had been reverse transcribed. Generated by immunoSEQ multiplex PCR, the TCRdb table keeps only in-frame clones and is missing some. The sample shows roughly 260,000 clones, approximately 10% of them seen only once. Via the markers CD45RO/CCR7/CD25/CD127/CD95/CD27, stem cell-like memory, regulatory, central memory and naive CD4+ cells were sorted. The TCR sequence derives from a young man with type 1 diabetes. Sequencing input: naive CD4+ T cells from blood. The chain links TRBV28 to TRBJ2-1; 7 bases line up with TRBD2. CDR3 sequence (DNA): TGTGCCAGCCAGCGGGGAAGCTCCTACAATGAGCAGTTCTTC. It codes for CASQRGSSYNEQFF.